This T cell receptor beta chain was captured by sequencing in a study of blood T cell repertoires in COVID-19. Study as a whole: The cDNA or gDNA used as material had been derived from T cells, B-cell-depleted T cells, or PBMCs.

As processed by the authors: Estimates of nucleated cell counts were drawn from the amplification of reference gene primers. Only in-frame clones appear in the TCRdb table, and some are missing; sequencing was by immunoSEQ multiplex PCR. The V and J calls and clone size were taken over from that table, and D and trimming were inferred from the DNA. Of around 230,000 clones listed, approximately 88% are singletons. Living in 24 US areas, the participants were between roughly 18 and 89 years of age. In its sample, this clone was seen once. The junction had 6 bases not matched to a gene; V was cut back by 2 bases and J by 7 bases. This CDR3 is 15 amino acids long. CDR1 and CDR2 (germline): KGHDR, SFDVKD.

The TCR comes from a woman in her thirties or forties with acute COVID-19. Sequencing was performed on PBMCs or T cells enriched from blood (not recorded which). The chain links TRBV24-1 to TRBJ2-1, with 8 positions matching TRBD2. CDR3 sequence reads: CATSDSPGGGNEQFF. Here the CDR3 DNA reads TGTGCCACCAGTGATTCTCCGGGGGGGGGAAATGAGCAGTTCTTC.